The rows below give T cell receptor beta chains drawn from one sample of a study of T cell repertoires in cytomegalovirus infection. One entry per CDR3 protein, called by TCRdb with MiXCR from the reads. The sample records around 290,000 distinct CDR3 sequences, roughly 24% being singletons. Sequencing was performed on PBMCs. The receptors were sampled from a human donor in good health (CMV status not recorded). Some clones in this sample may be carry-over from other donors' samples. Both conserved end residues are part of each CDR3. A D gene is named only where the DNA matches it firmly. The listing skips clone size in some rows; elsewhere it reads once, few, many or a size class.

TRBV12-3/TRBV12-4	few	.	TRBJ1-1	TGTGCCAGCATGGTCCGAGACCTAAACACTGAAGCTTTCTTT	CASMVRDLNTEAFF
TRBV2	.	TRBD1	TRBJ2-2	TGTGCCAGCAGGCCAGGGGGTCTAAGAGCCGGGGAGCTGTTTTTT	CASRPGGLRAGELFF
TRBV20-1	once	TRBD2	TRBJ2-3	TGCAGTGCTCAAGAGACTAGCGGGAGGGCCACAGATACGCAGTATTTT	CSAQETSGRATDTQYF
TRBV6-2/TRBV6-3	few	TRBD1	TRBJ2-7	TGTGCCACCCATGGGGGGACAGGACTCCCCTACGAGCAGTACTTC	CATHGGTGLPYEQYF
TRBV7-2	few	TRBD1	TRBJ1-6	TGTGCCAGCAGCTTAGAGTTGGAGACAGGGAGTAATTCACCCCTCCACTTT	CASSLELETGSNSPLHF
TRBV28	few	.	TRBJ1-5	TGTGCCAGCAGCCGGACGACAGTTTTAGATGGGTTTGAAGCCCAGCATTTT	CASSRTTVLDGFEAQHF
TRBV29-1	.	.	TRBJ2-7	TGCAGCGTAGTTACACAATACTCCTACGAGCAGTACTTC	CSVVTQYSYEQYF
TRBV20-1	.	TRBD1	TRBJ2-3	TGCAGCGTCTCCGGGACAGGGAATTTT	CSVSGTGNF
TRBV12-3/TRBV12-4	many	.	TRBJ1-5	TGTGCCAGCAGCCCCAACCAGGGGTATCAGCCCCAGCATTTT	CASSPNQGYQPQHF
TRBV7-9	.	.	TRBJ2-7	TGTGCCAGCAGCACGGACAGCCCGACGGGGGAGCAGTACTTC	CASSTDSPTGEQYF
TRBV29-1	.	TRBD2	TRBJ2-1	TGCAGCGTTAGAACGCGACTAGCGGGGGAGAATGAGCAGTTCTTC	CSVRTRLAGENEQFF
TRBV7-2	many	TRBD1	TRBJ1-2	TGTGCCAGCACCAAACAGGGGCAAACTAACTATGGCTACACCTTC	CASTKQGQTNYGYTF
TRBV27	.	TRBD2	TRBJ2-3	TGTGCCAGCAGTTTAGGGCCTAGCGGCCACACAGATACGCAGTATTTT	CASSLGPSGHTDTQYF
TRBV7-2	many	.	TRBJ1-1	TGTGCCAGCAGCCAGTCCAGGGGGAACACTGAAGCTTTCTTT	CASSQSRGNTEAFF
TRBV28	many	TRBD2	TRBJ2-1	TGTGCCAGCAGTTTATTTCCACAGCGGGGGCTGAATGAGCAGTTCTTC	CASSLFPQRGLNEQFF
TRBV7-2	many	.	TRBJ1-1	TGTGCCAGCAGCTCCCACCCGAACACTGAAGCTTTCTTT	CASSSHPNTEAFF
TRBV7-2	few	TRBD2	TRBJ2-7	TGTGCCAGCAGCTCAGCGGGACGTGGCGAGCAGTACTTC	CASSSAGRGEQYF
TRBV7-2	many	TRBD2	TRBJ2-1	TGTGCCAGCAGCTTAGTGGTAGCGGGAGGTAATGAGCAGTTCTTC	CASSLVVAGGNEQFF
TRBV6-1	few	.	TRBJ2-1	TGTTCCGGGGGGCAGCGGAGCTACAATGAGCAGTTCTTC	CSGGQRSYNEQFF
TRBV11-2	few	TRBD1	TRBJ2-4	TGTGCCAGCAGCTTGGACAGGGGTTACATTCAGTACTTC	CASSLDRGYIQYF
TRBV18	.	TRBD1	TRBJ2-7	TGTGCCAGCTCAAAAGGGACAGCCTCCTACGAGCAGTACTTC	CASSKGTASYEQYF
TRBV6-1	.	.	TRBJ1-5	TGTGCCAGCAGTCCACAACCTGGGGGGGGGAATCAGCCCCAGCATTTT	CASSPQPGGGNQPQHF
TRBV15	.	TRBD1	TRBJ2-5	TGTGCCACCAGCATCCCCGGGACAGGGGAAGAGACCCAGTACTTC	CATSIPGTGEETQYF
TRBV6-2/TRBV6-3	many	.	TRBJ2-7	TGTGCCAGCAGTTATTTGTCGGAGCCTGACTACGAGCAGTACTTC	CASSYLSEPDYEQYF
TRBV20-1	.	.	TRBJ2-7	TGCAGTGCTAGGGGGTACGGTGGCGGTAGGACCTACGAGCAGTACTTC	CSARGYGGGRTYEQYF
TRBV6-8	.	.	TRBJ1-6	TGTGCCAGCAGTTGGGGGGCAGGGGATAATTCACCCTTCCACTTT	CASSWGAGDNSPFHF
TRBV2	.	.	TRBJ1-4	TGTGCCAGCAGTACAGATTCGATTGAAAAACTGTTTTTT	CASSTDSIEKLFF
TRBV7-3	many	.	TRBJ2-1	TGTGCCAGCGGACCTACAAGCTCCTACAATGAGCAGTTCTTC	CASGPTSSYNEQFF
TRBV6-2/TRBV6-3	few	TRBD1	TRBJ2-1	TGTGCCAGCAGTCCCGGACAGGGGTCAGGGGGAAGAGAGCAGTTCTTC	CASSPGQGSGGREQFF
TRBV7-2	many	TRBD1	TRBJ1-6	TGTGCCAGCAGTCGAAGACACGGACAGGGTTATTCACCCCTCCACTTT	CASSRRHGQGYSPLHF
TRBV19	.	.	TRBJ2-1	TGTGCCAGTAGCGGCCCCAGGGGTAGTGTCTACAATGAGCAGTTCTTC	CASSGPRGSVYNEQFF
TRBV28	few	.	TRBJ2-1	TGTGCCAGCAGAGCCAACACAATAGGGGAGCAGTTCTTC	CASRANTIGEQFF
TRBV7-9	few	.	TRBJ1-5	TGTGCCAGCAGCTGGGGTGGAGGGGGCAATCAGCCCCAGCATTTT	CASSWGGGGNQPQHF
TRBV6-1	few	TRBD1	TRBJ1-5	TGTGCCAGCAGGGGACAGGGAGATCAGCCCCAGCATTTT	CASRGQGDQPQHF
TRBV6-5	.	TRBD1	TRBJ1-5	TGTGCCAGCAGTTACTCTTCAGGGGGCGAGCAGCCCCAGCATTTT	CASSYSSGGEQPQHF
TRBV29-1	.	.	TRBJ1-2	TGCAGCGTTCCGGGACGACTACCTCTTGGCTACACCTTC	CSVPGRLPLGYTF
TRBV7-9	.	.	TRBJ1-4	TGTGCCAGCAGCTTTACCCGGGCTCCTAATGAAAAACTGTTTTTT	CASSFTRAPNEKLFF
TRBV7-4	.	TRBD2	TRBJ2-1	TGTGCCAGCAGCTTAGCTGGTAGCGGGAGGGTGAGATACAATGAGCAGTTCTTC	CASSLAGSGRVRYNEQFF
TRBV6-6	few	TRBD2	TRBJ2-3	TGTGCCAGCAGTTACTCGATAAAGGTTGGATCTAGCGGGAGTACAGATACGCAGTATTTT	CASSYSIKVGSSGSTDTQYF
TRBV5-6	few	.	TRBJ1-4	TGTGCCAGCAATCCTACGGGAGCTAATGAAAAACTGTTTTTT	CASNPTGANEKLFF
TRBV20-1	many	.	TRBJ1-1	TGCAGTGGCGGAAGCGCAGGGCTAATTATGAACACTGAAGCTTTCTTT	CSGGSAGLIMNTEAFF
TRBV7-9	many	.	TRBJ2-7	TGTGCCAGCAGCTTACCTGGCGGCCGGGAGCAGTACTTC	CASSLPGGREQYF
TRBV11-2	many	.	TRBJ1-2	TGTGCCAGCAGTCTCGGACAATCAGGTGGCTACACCTTC	CASSLGQSGGYTF
TRBV19	few	.	TRBJ1-5	TGTGCCAGTATCGGTGGGGACACGGGAGGAAATCAGCCCCAGCATTTT	CASIGGDTGGNQPQHF
TRBV2	.	.	TRBJ2-5	TGTGCCAGCAGGAGGGCCGGGGAGACCCAGTACTTC	CASRRAGETQYF
TRBV6-1	.	TRBD2	TRBJ2-7	TGTGCCAGCAGTCCATACGGACTAGCCGATTACGAGCAGTACTTC	CASSPYGLADYEQYF
TRBV10-3	.	.	TRBJ1-1	TGTGCCATCAGTGAGTCGGGGAACACTGAAGCTTTCTTT	CAISESGNTEAFF
TRBV20-1	few	TRBD2	TRBJ2-7	TGCAGTGCTAGAGATAGAAGGGCGGGAGGATACGAGCAGTACTTC	CSARDRRAGGYEQYF
TRBV20-1	few	.	TRBJ2-5	TGCAGTGCTAGAGATCCCAGGGGTGAGACCCAGTACTTC	CSARDPRGETQYF
TRBV6-1	many	.	TRBJ2-7	TGTGCCAGCAGTTCTCTCACGTCGAAACAGTACTTC	CASSSLTSKQYF
TRBV2	.	.	TRBJ1-6	TGTGCCAGCAAGGAGGGGCTGGATACACCCCTCCACTTT	CASKEGLDTPLHF
TRBV5-1	.	TRBD2	TRBJ2-3	TGCGCCAGCAGCTTCAAGCGTAGCGGGGGGATCGCAGATACGCAGTATTTT	CASSFKRSGGIADTQYF
TRBV28	many	.	TRBJ2-7	TGTGCCAGCAGTCTCTCCCCGAATTACGAGCAGTACTTC	CASSLSPNYEQYF
TRBV12-3/TRBV12-4	few	TRBD1	TRBJ2-7	TGTGCCAGCAGTCTCTCGGGACAGAGCTCCTACGAGCAGTACTTC	CASSLSGQSSYEQYF
TRBV15	few	TRBD1	TRBJ1-4	TGTGCCACCAGCGGATCAGGGGGCCGAGAAAAACTGTTTTTT	CATSGSGGREKLFF
TRBV7-2	many	.	TRBJ2-1	TGTGCCAACTCCAAGGAGATTTACAATGAGCAGTTCTTC	CANSKEIYNEQFF
TRBV5-1	.	.	TRBJ2-1	TGCGCCAGCAGCTTTGTAGGGAATGAGCAGTTCTTC	CASSFVGNEQFF
TRBV12-5	many	.	TRBJ2-3	TGTGCTAGTGGCCGCCCGGATACGCAGTATTTT	CASGRPDTQYF
TRBV4-3	few	TRBD1	TRBJ2-3	TGCGCCAGCAGCCAAGGGACAGGAATGGCAGATACGCAGTATTTT	CASSQGTGMADTQYF
TRBV28	few	.	TRBJ1-5	TGTGCCAGCACCGACAACGGGGGCTGGAATCAGCCCCAGCATTTT	CASTDNGGWNQPQHF